The T cell receptor beta chain under discussion was sequenced for a study of cytomegalovirus exposure and HLA in healthy donors. Study findings and constraints: The investigators catalogued 150 or so TCR beta chains as cytomegalovirus-associated. Confirmation in vitro established that a few CMV-associated chains were specific for CMV antigens.

Assay used: immunoSEQ multiplex PCR; TCRdb lists only in-frame clones, some missing. The sample yields 98,000 or so clones, around 82% seen once. V was clipped by 5 bases and J by 0 bases; unmatched bases: 8. The germline V gene has CDR1 SGHDT and CDR2 YYEEEE. This CDR3 has 17 amino acids. As regards this clone: Its antigen remains unidentified.

It was the approximately 120-subject validation cohort, separate from the approximately 620-subject first cohort, to which the donors belonged. Sequencing was performed on PBMCs. This receptor was taken from a woman in her late teens or twenties in good health and CMV-seronegative. V is TRBV5-6 and J is TRBJ1-3; TRBD1 matches at 10 bases. In nucleotides, the CDR3 is TGTGCCAGCAGTTCCGGGACAGGGGCTTTCTCTGGAAACACCATATATTTT. It yields the protein CASSSGTGAFSGNTIYF.